The clone carrying this T cell receptor (beta chain) occurred many times. The antigen is unknown. The sample belongs to a study of breast tumors, draining lymph nodes, adjacent tissues. From the multiplex PCR reads, TCRdb called clonotypes with MiXCR, one entry per CDR3 protein. The table records 130,000 or so distinct CDR3 sequences, about 33% of them present only once. The germline CDR1 and CDR2 sequences are MNHEY and SMNVEV (reference sequence). CDR3 length: 13 amino acids. The germline V and J ends were trimmed by 3 bases and 6 bases, with 9 bases remaining between them. The lymph nodes were axillary draining lymph nodes from breast cancer patients. Overall study results and limits: Compared with basal-like, luminal-like tumors shared significantly more repertoire with nontumor tissue.

This sequence was found in a female donor with breast cancer. Some clones in this sample may be carry-over from other donors' samples. The specimen sequenced was axillary lymph node tissue. The gene calls are TRBV27 and TRBJ1-5; no clear D gene. CDR3 residues: CASSFGSSQPQHF. CDR3 in DNA: TGTGCCAGCAGTTTCGGCAGTTCTCAGCCCCAGCATTTT.